This passage covers 10 T cell receptor beta chains from one sample sequenced in a study of radiation and T cells in renal cell carcinoma. Time point noted: blood 4 weeks post-SBRT, at nephrectomy. Treatment: 15 Gy SBRT to primary tumor, nephrectomy 4 weeks later. Here immunoSEQ multiplex PCR was the method, and the copy in TCRdb shows in-frame clones only, minus some. This sample has just under 150,000 clones; approximately 86% occur once, and the top ten carry 15% to 20%. Here the sequenced sample was blood, taken from a patient whose treatment included radiotherapy and nephrectomy. The receptor source for this set is a woman aged 45-60 years with renal cell carcinoma.

The chain recombines TRBV6-1 with TRBJ2-7; possible D gene TRBD1, 6 bases. This CDR3 has 13 residues. Trimming shortened V by 6 bases and J by 3 bases, and 12 bases separated the two germline ends. Germline lookup yields CDR1 MNHNS and CDR2 SASEGT. The CDR3 spells CASSVGGDYEQYF. Written as DNA, the CDR3 is TGTGCCAGCAGCGTAGGGGGAGACTACGAGCAGTACTTC.

V gene TRBV7-7 combines with J gene TRBJ1-2; no clear D gene. V was trimmed by 5 bases and J by 0 bases, leaving 19 bases between them. CDR1 is SSHAT and CDR2 is FNYEAQ in the germline V gene (reference sequence). This CDR3 contains 17 residues. The CDR3 region is CASSPLLLREANYGYTF. The CDR3 DNA sequence: TGTGCCAGCAGCCCACTCCTTCTGAGGGAAGCTAACTATGGCTACACCTTC.

The J gene is TRBJ1-2, the V gene TRBV4-3; tentatively, D is TRBD1 (6 bases). V was pared by 1 base and J by 4 bases, with 13 bases between. The CDR3 runs to 15 residues. Germline loops: CDR1 LGHNA, CDR2 YSLEER. This chain's CDR3 is CASSQVGGEGYGYTF. The CDR3 DNA is TGCGCCAGCAGCCAAGTCGGGGGCGAGGGCTATGGCTACACCTTC.

The chain uses TRBV7-9 and TRBJ2-7, with D possibly TRBD1 on 5 matching bases. This CDR3 is built from 13 residues. The V and J ends lost 11 bases and 0 bases respectively, with 14 bases between them. Germline V CDR1 and CDR2: SEHNR, FQNEAQ (reference sequence). This chain's CDR3 is CALQGTSSYEQYF. Written as DNA, the CDR3 is TGTGCCCTTCAGGGTACCAGCTCCTACGAGCAGTACTTC.

The V gene is TRBV12-5, the J gene TRBJ2-5; D might be TRBD2 (5 bases). Per the germline V gene, CDR1 is LGHNT and CDR2 is FRNRAP. The germline V and J ends were trimmed by 2 bases and 3 bases, with 13 bases remaining between them. This CDR3 comprises 15 residues. The DNA of the CDR3 is TGTGCTAGTGGTTTGATACCGCGGGTAAAAGAGACCCAGTACTTC. Protein product: CASGLIPRVKETQYF. Together with reference TRBV12-5 and TRBJ2-5, the CDR3 gives the full variable domain: DARVTQTPRHKVTEMGQEVTMRCQPILGHNTVFWYRQTMMQGLELLAYFRNRAPLDDSGMPKDRFSAEMPDATLATLKIQPSEPRDSAVYFCASGLIPRVKETQYFGPGTRLLVL.

The CDR3 spells CASSTPWDLSNQPQHF. The CDR3 bases are TGTGCCAGCAGTACCCCCTGGGACCTGTCCAATCAGCCCCAGCATTTT. The rearrangement uses TRBV28 and TRBJ1-5, with D possibly being TRBD1 (5 bases). Per germline, CDR1 MDHEN and CDR2 SYDVKM. The CDR3 runs 16 residues. Between the trimmed V and J ends, which lost 5 bases and 3 bases, there was a span of 17 bases. Filled out from reference TRBV28 and TRBJ1-5, the complete variable domain reads DVKVTQSSRYLVKRTGEKVFLECVQDMDHENMFWYRQDPGLGLRLIYFSYDVKMKEKGDIPEGYSVSREKKERFSLILESASTNQTSMYLCASSTPWDLSNQPQHFGDGTRLSIL.

There are a few counts of this clone. V and J are TRBV7-9 and TRBJ1-1; no firm D call. V was pared by 5 bases and J by 1 base, with 5 bases between. The CDR3 sequence is 12 residues long. Germline V CDR1 and CDR2: SEHNR, FQNEAQ (reference sequence). The CDR3 spells CASSPANTEAFF. The CDR3 DNA is TGTGCCAGCAGCCCCGCGAACACTGAAGCTTTCTTT.

This CDR3 reads CASSVAGTGVTGELFF. CDR3 DNA: TGTGCCAGCAGCGTAGCTGGTACAGGGGTAACCGGGGAGCTGTTTTTT. The V and J genes are TRBV9 and TRBJ2-2; 7 bases are shared with TRBD1. CDR3 length: 16 residues. V shed 0 bases, J shed 5 bases, and the junction held 7 bases outside the gene matches. Germline CDR1 and CDR2: SGDLS and YYNGEE.

J is TRBJ2-3 and V is TRBV7-2; 10 bases are shared with TRBD1. CDR1 is SGHTA and CDR2 is FQGNSA in the germline V gene. V shed 5 bases, J shed 4 bases, and the junction held 9 bases outside the gene matches. The CDR3 consists of 16 residues. CDR3 coding DNA: TGTGCCAGCAGCCGACGGACAGGGGGAGGCGCAGATACGCAGTATTTT. Encoded protein: CASSRRTGGGADTQYF. The variable domain in full, with the rest retrieved from reference TRBV7-2 and TRBJ2-3, is GAGVSQSPSNKVTEKGKDVELRCDPISGHTALYWYRQSLGQGLEFLIYFQGNSAPDKSGLPSDRFSAERTGGSVSTLTIQRTQQEDSAVYLCASSRRTGGGADTQYFGPGTRLTVL.

The table lists this clone with a count of one. The J gene is TRBJ1-4, the V gene TRBV5-5, with TRBD1 as a possible D gene (6 bases). The V gene's germline CDR1 is SGHKS and CDR2 YYEKEE (reference sequence). The CDR3 runs 16 residues. The V gene lost 0 bases and the J gene lost 8 bases, with 17 bases spanning the gap. The CDR3 DNA is TGTGCCAGCAGCTTGGAGACAGGACAAGATAGGGAAAAACTGTTTTTT. It specifies CASSLETGQDREKLFF.